Listed below are T cell receptor beta chains from one sample, sequenced in a study of technical replicates of blood from a few donors. Clones were read by immunoSEQ multiplex PCR, and TCRdb kept only the in-frame ones, dropping some. The sample lists under 55,000 clones, roughly 95% seen once, with under 0.45% in the top ten. Sequenced: T cells isolated from PBMCs. The receptors shown here come from a human donor in good health. The CDR3 runs from the conserved cysteine through the conserved F or W. Each record gives: V gene, clone size, J gene, D gene, CDR3 DNA, CDR3 protein. The D gene is left open where the match is weak. Only some rows state a clone size, as once, few, many or a class for expanded clones.

v_call: TRBV7-5; clone_size: NA; j_call: TRBJ2-7; d_call: NA; cdr3_nt: TGTGTCAGAAGCAATTTTCTGTACTTC; cdr3_aa: CVRSNFLYF
v_call: TRBV11-3; clone_size: NA; j_call: TRBJ2-7; d_call: NA; cdr3_nt: TGTGCCAGCAGCTCAACGGGGTCACCCTACGAGCAGTACTTC; cdr3_aa: CASSSTGSPYEQYF
v_call: TRBV6-1; clone_size: once; j_call: TRBJ1-5; d_call: NA; cdr3_nt: TGTGCCAGCGCCGAGAACTTTAGCAATCAGCCCCAGCATTTT; cdr3_aa: CASAENFSNQPQHF
v_call: TRBV6-1; clone_size: NA; j_call: TRBJ2-7; d_call: NA; cdr3_nt: TGTGCTTCCAGGGAATACAGCTCCTACGAGCAGTACTTC; cdr3_aa: CASREYSSYEQYF
v_call: TRBV28; clone_size: once; j_call: TRBJ1-1; d_call: NA; cdr3_nt: TGTGCCAGCACCGGACGCCGGGATCTTTTCTTT; cdr3_aa: CASTGRRDLFF
v_call: TRBV14; clone_size: NA; j_call: TRBJ2-7; d_call: TRBD1; cdr3_nt: TGTGCCAGCAGCCCCACGGACAGGCCCCCCTACGAGCAGTACTTC; cdr3_aa: CASSPTDRPPYEQYF
v_call: TRBV7-9; clone_size: NA; j_call: TRBJ2-3; d_call: NA; cdr3_nt: TGTGCCAGCACCCAACTAGGCGCCGGAGATACGCAGTATTTT; cdr3_aa: CASTQLGAGDTQYF
v_call: TRBV9; clone_size: NA; j_call: TRBJ2-7; d_call: TRBD2; cdr3_nt: TGTGCCAGCAGCGTAGACGGACTAGCGGGAGTACACGAGCAGTACTTC; cdr3_aa: CASSVDGLAGVHEQYF
v_call: TRBV7-3; clone_size: NA; j_call: TRBJ2-5; d_call: TRBD2; cdr3_nt: TGTGCCAGCAGCCTCAATAGCGGGCCTAAAGAGACCCAGTACTTC; cdr3_aa: CASSLNSGPKETQYF
v_call: TRBV10-3; clone_size: NA; j_call: TRBJ2-2; d_call: TRBD1; cdr3_nt: TGTGCCACCAGCCGAACAGGGGGACCCACCGGGGAGCTGTTTTTT; cdr3_aa: CATSRTGGPTGELFF
v_call: TRBV7-6; clone_size: NA; j_call: TRBJ2-2; d_call: TRBD2; cdr3_nt: TGTGCCAGCAGCTTAGTTGGTAGCGGGAGGACCAATACCGGGGAGCTGTTTTTT; cdr3_aa: CASSLVGSGRTNTGELFF
v_call: TRBV2; clone_size: once; j_call: TRBJ1-1; d_call: TRBD1; cdr3_nt: TGTGCCAGCAGTTTAGACAGGGATTGGAACACTGAAGCTTTCTTT; cdr3_aa: CASSLDRDWNTEAFF
v_call: TRBV4-1; clone_size: NA; j_call: TRBJ2-7; d_call: NA; cdr3_nt: TGCGCCAGCAGCTGGGACATTACCTTCTACGAGCAGTACTTC; cdr3_aa: CASSWDITFYEQYF
v_call: TRBV28; clone_size: NA; j_call: TRBJ2-7; d_call: NA; cdr3_nt: TGTGCCTCAGAAAGCTCCTACGAGCAGTACTTC; cdr3_aa: CASESSYEQYF
v_call: TRBV5-5; clone_size: NA; j_call: TRBJ2-3; d_call: NA; cdr3_nt: TGTGCCAGCAGCACTGAACGGACTAAAAGCACAGATACGCAGTATTTT; cdr3_aa: CASSTERTKSTDTQYF
v_call: TRBV4-3; clone_size: NA; j_call: TRBJ2-3; d_call: NA; cdr3_nt: TGCGCCAGCAGCCAAACTCTTGAGGATACGCAGTATTTT; cdr3_aa: CASSQTLEDTQYF
v_call: TRBV7-6; clone_size: NA; j_call: TRBJ2-2; d_call: NA; cdr3_nt: TGTGCCAGCAGGGCCGGGACAAACACCGGGGAGCTGTTTTTT; cdr3_aa: CASRAGTNTGELFF
v_call: TRBV6-1; clone_size: NA; j_call: TRBJ2-4; d_call: NA; cdr3_nt: TGTGCCAGCGGCGGATTAGCCAAAAACATTCAGTACTTC; cdr3_aa: CASGGLAKNIQYF
v_call: TRBV18; clone_size: NA; j_call: TRBJ1-2; d_call: NA; cdr3_nt: TGTGCCAGCTCACCTGCCGGAGGACAGCCCGCTGGTAGGGGCTACACCTTC; cdr3_aa: CASSPAGGQPAGRGYTF
v_call: TRBV5-4; clone_size: NA; j_call: TRBJ2-7; d_call: NA; cdr3_nt: TGTGCCAGCAGCTTGCCTCAGGGGAAAACCCACGAGCAGTACTTC; cdr3_aa: CASSLPQGKTHEQYF
v_call: TRBV4-1; clone_size: NA; j_call: TRBJ2-7; d_call: TRBD1; cdr3_nt: TGCGCCAGCAGCCAAGCCGACAGGGATTCCTACGAGCAGTACTTC; cdr3_aa: CASSQADRDSYEQYF
v_call: TRBV5-1; clone_size: once; j_call: TRBJ1-4; d_call: TRBD1; cdr3_nt: TGCGCCAGCCAGGGACAGGGTAATGAAAAACTGTTTTTT; cdr3_aa: CASQGQGNEKLFF
v_call: TRBV7-9; clone_size: NA; j_call: TRBJ1-1; d_call: NA; cdr3_nt: TGTGCCAGCAGCTCGTCCAATACAGGGATTAGAACTGAAGCTTTCTTT; cdr3_aa: CASSSSNTGIRTEAFF
v_call: TRBV18; clone_size: NA; j_call: TRBJ2-1; d_call: NA; cdr3_nt: TGTGCCAGCTCACCACCTTCGTCGGCGGGCAATGAGCAGTTCTTC; cdr3_aa: CASSPPSSAGNEQFF
v_call: TRBV6-6; clone_size: NA; j_call: TRBJ1-2; d_call: NA; cdr3_nt: TGTGCCAGCAGTTACTCGCTCGACAGGACCTACTATGGCTACACCTTC; cdr3_aa: CASSYSLDRTYYGYTF
v_call: TRBV5-1; clone_size: NA; j_call: TRBJ2-4; d_call: NA; cdr3_nt: TGCGCCAGCAGCTTTACGGGGATAGCCAAAAACATTCAGTACTTC; cdr3_aa: CASSFTGIAKNIQYF
v_call: TRBV9; clone_size: NA; j_call: TRBJ1-2; d_call: NA; cdr3_nt: TGTGCCAGCAGCCCAGGACGCGGGGCGGGCGGCTACACCTTC; cdr3_aa: CASSPGRGAGGYTF
v_call: TRBV7-2; clone_size: NA; j_call: TRBJ2-7; d_call: TRBD1; cdr3_nt: TGTGCCAGCAGCAATGGACAGGGAAGTATTAAGTACTTC; cdr3_aa: CASSNGQGSIKYF
v_call: TRBV9; clone_size: NA; j_call: TRBJ1-4; d_call: NA; cdr3_nt: TGTGCCAGCTCGGAGGGAGGATCTCAAAAACTGTTTTTT; cdr3_aa: CASSEGGSQKLFF
v_call: TRBV29-1; clone_size: NA; j_call: TRBJ1-1; d_call: NA; cdr3_nt: TGCAGCGTCTCAGGGGTCGATGAAGCTTTCTTT; cdr3_aa: CSVSGVDEAFF